The entry below gives a single T cell receptor (beta chain) sequence along with its context. Its antigen is not known. Its ends do not fully match the called genes, so a read error is possible. This specimen belongs to a study of radiotherapy plus CTLA-4 blockade in lung cancer. Study in general: Disease control was achieved by over 30% of patients, and objective responses by about 17%. The study's findings and limits: Early shifts in blood T cell clones, with interferon-beta, reportedly predicted response best. An expansion of tumor-derived TCR clones occurred in blood after radiotherapy plus ipilimumab.

Using immunoSEQ multiplex PCR, the repertoire was profiled, and TCRdb retains in-frame clones only, with some absent. The sample gives more than 90,000 clones, about 77% of which show up once; roughly 5% is in the top ten. CTLA-4 blockade with ipilimumab, together with focal radiation, was given to patients with chemo-refractory metastatic non-small-cell lung cancer. Germline loops: CDR1 SSHAT, CDR2 FNYEAQ (reference sequence). The CDR3 extends over 15 amino acids. The TCR originated in a human donor with non-small cell lung cancer who had a partial response to radiotherapy plus ipilimumab. The rearrangement uses TRBV7-7 and TRBJ2-5; 9 nucleotides align to TRBD2. The source material was peripheral blood, sampled from a patient treated with radiotherapy plus ipilimumab. The CDR3 sequence is CASSFSSGIGETQYF. The CDR3 DNA reads TGTGCTAGCAGCTTTTCTAGCGGGATTGGGGAGACCCAGTACTTC.